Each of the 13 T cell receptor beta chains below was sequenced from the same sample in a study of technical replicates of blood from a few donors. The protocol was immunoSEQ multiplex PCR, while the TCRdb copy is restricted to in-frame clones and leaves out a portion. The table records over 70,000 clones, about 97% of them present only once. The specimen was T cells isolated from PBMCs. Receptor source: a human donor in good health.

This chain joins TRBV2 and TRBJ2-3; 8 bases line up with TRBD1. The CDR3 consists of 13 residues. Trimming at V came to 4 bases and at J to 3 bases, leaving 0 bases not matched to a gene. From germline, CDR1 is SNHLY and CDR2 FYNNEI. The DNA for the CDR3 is TGTGCCAGCAGTGGACAGGGGACAGATACGCAGTATTTT. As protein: CASSGQGTDTQYF.

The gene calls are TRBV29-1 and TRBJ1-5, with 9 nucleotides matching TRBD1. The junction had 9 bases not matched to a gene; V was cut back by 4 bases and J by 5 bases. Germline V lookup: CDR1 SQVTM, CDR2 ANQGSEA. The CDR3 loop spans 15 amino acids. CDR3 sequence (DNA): TGCAGCGTTGTAACAACAGGGGGCGCTGATCAGCCCCAGCATTTT. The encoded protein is CSVVTTGGADQPQHF.

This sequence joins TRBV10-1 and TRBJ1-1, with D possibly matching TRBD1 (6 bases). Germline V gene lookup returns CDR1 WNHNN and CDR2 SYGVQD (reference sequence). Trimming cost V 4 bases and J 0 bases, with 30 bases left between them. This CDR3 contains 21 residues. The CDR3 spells CASSGMTGRAVDRFMNTEAFF. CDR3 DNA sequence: TGCGCCAGCAGTGGAATGACAGGCCGTGCCGTCGACCGGTTCATGAACACTGAAGCTTTCTTT.

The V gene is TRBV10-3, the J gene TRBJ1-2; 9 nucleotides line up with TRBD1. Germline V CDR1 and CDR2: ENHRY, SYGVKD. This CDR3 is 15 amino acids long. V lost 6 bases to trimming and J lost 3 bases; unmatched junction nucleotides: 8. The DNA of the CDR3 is TGTGCCATCAGCTGGGACAGGGCTTTTGACTATGGCTACACCTTC. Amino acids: CAISWDRAFDYGYTF.

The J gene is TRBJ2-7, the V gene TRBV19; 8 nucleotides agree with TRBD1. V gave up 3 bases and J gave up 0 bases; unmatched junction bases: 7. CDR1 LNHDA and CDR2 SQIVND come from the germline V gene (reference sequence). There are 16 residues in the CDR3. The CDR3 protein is CASSIDRGASSYEQYF. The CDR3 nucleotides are TGTGCCAGTAGTATCGACAGGGGAGCGAGCTCCTACGAGCAGTACTTC. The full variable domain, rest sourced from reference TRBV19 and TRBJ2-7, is DGGITQSPKYLFRKEGQNVTLSCEQNLNHDAMYWYRQDPGQGLRLIYYSQIVNDFQKGDIAEGYSVSREKKESFPLTVTSAQKNPTAFYLCASSIDRGASSYEQYFGPGTRLTVT.

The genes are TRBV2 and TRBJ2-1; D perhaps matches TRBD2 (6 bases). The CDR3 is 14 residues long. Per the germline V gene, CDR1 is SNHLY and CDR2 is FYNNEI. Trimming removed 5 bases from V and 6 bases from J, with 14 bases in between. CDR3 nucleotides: TGTGCCAGCAGTTCGACTAGGATGGGCAATGAGCAGTTCTTC. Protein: CASSSTRMGNEQFF. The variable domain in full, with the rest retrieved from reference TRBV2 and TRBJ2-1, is EPEVTQTPSHQVTQMGQEVILRCVPISNHLYFYWYRQILGQKVEFLVSFYNNEISEKSEIFDDQFSVERPDGSNFTLKIRSTKLEDSAMYFCASSSTRMGNEQFFGPGTRLTVL.

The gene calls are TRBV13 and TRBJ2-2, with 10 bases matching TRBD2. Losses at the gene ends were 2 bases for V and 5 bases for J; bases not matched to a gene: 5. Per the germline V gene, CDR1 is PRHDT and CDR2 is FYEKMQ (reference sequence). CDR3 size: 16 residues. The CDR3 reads CASSLFERGGTGELFF. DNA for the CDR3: TGTGCCAGCAGCTTATTCGAGCGGGGGGGTACCGGGGAGCTGTTTTTT.

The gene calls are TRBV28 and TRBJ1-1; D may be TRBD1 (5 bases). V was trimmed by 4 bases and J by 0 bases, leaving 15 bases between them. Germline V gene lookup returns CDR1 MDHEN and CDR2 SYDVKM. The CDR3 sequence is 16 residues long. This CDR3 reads CASSSPQEYMNTEAFF. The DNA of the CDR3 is TGTGCCAGCAGTTCCCCACAGGAGTATATGAACACTGAAGCTTTCTTT. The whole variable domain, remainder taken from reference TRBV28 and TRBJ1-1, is DVKVTQSSRYLVKRTGEKVFLECVQDMDHENMFWYRQDPGLGLRLIYFSYDVKMKEKGDIPEGYSVSREKKERFSLILESASTNQTSMYLCASSSPQEYMNTEAFFGQGTRLTVV.

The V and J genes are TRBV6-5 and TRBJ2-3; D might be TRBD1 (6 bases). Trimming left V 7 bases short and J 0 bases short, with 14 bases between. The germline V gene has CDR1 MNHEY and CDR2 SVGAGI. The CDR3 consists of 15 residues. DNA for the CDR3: TGTGCCAGCATCCCCGACAGGACTAGCACAGATACGCAGTATTTT. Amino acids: CASIPDRTSTDTQYF.

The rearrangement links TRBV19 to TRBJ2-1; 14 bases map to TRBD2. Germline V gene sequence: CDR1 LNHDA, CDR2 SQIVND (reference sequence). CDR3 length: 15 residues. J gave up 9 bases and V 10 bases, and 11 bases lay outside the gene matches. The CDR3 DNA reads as TGTGCCACCTCCCAGGGACTAGCGGGAGTGACTGAGCAGTTCTTC. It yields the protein CATSQGLAGVTEQFF.

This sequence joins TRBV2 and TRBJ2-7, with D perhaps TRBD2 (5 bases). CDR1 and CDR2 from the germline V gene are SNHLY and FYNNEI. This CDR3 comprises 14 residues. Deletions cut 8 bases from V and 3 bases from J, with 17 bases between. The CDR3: CASAKGSSHYEQYF. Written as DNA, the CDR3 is TGTGCCAGCGCCAAAGGGAGTTCCCACTACGAGCAGTACTTC.

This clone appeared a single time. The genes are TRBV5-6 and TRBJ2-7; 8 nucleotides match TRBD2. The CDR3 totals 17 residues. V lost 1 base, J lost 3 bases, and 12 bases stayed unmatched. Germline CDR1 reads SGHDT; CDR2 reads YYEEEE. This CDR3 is CASSLRGLGTSRYEQYF. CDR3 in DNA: TGTGCCAGCAGCTTGCGGGGGCTAGGGACTAGTCGCTACGAGCAGTACTTC.

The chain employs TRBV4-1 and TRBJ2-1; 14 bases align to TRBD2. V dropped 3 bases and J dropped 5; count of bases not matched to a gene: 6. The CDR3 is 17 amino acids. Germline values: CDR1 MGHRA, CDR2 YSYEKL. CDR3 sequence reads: CASSHVPGLAGDNEQFF. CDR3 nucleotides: TGCGCCAGCAGCCATGTACCGGGACTAGCGGGGGACAATGAGCAGTTCTTC.